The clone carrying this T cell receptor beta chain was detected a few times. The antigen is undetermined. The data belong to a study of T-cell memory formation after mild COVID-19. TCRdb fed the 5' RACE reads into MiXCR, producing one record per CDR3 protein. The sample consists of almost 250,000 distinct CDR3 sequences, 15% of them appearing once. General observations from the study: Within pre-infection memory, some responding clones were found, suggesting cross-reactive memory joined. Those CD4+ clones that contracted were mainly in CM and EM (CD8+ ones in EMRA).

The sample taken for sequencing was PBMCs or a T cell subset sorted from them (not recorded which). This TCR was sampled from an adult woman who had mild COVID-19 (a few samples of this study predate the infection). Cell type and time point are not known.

In DNA form, the CDR3 reads TGTGCCAGCAGCTACCTACCGACTAGCGGGGGGGCCTACAATGAGCAGTTCTTC. This encodes CASSYLPTSGGAYNEQFF. The V gene is TRBV7-8, the J gene TRBJ2-1; 14 bases fit TRBD2. This CDR3 region has 18 residues. The V segment lost 4 bases and the J segment 2 bases; nucleotides outside the gene matches: 7. The germline CDR1 and CDR2 sequences are SGHVS and FQNEAQ.